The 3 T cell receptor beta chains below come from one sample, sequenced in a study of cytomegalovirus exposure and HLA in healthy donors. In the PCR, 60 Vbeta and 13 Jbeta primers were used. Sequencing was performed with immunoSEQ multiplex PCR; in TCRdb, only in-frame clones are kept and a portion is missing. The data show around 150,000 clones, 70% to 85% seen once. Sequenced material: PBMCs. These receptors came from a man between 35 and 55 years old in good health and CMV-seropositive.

The CDR3 sequence: CASSKVAKSSYNEQFF. CDR3 nucleotide sequence: TGTGCCAGCAGCAAAGTTGCCAAGAGCTCCTACAATGAGCAGTTCTTC. J is TRBJ2-1 and V is TRBV21-1; the table's D call, TRBD2, has no DNA check behind it. TRBV21-1 is labeled a pseudogene. The CDR3 length is 16 residues.

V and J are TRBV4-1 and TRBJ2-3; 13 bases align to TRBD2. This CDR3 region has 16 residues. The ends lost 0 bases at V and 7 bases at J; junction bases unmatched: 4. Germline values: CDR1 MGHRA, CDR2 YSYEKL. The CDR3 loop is CASSQEGLAGVYTQYF. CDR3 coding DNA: TGCGCCAGCAGCCAAGAAGGACTAGCGGGAGTATATACGCAGTATTTT.

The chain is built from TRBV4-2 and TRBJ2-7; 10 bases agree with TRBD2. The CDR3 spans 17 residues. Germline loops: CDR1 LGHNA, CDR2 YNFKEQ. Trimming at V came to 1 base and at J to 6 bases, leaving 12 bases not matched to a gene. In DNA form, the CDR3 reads TGTGCCAGCAGCCAAGGTTCCTGGACTAGCGGCCTCAGCGAGCAGTACTTC. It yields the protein CASSQGSWTSGLSEQYF.